This TCR beta chain originates from a study of PD-L1 blockade in urothelial cancer. About the study: Patients, treated from about 2014 onward, received atezolizumab 1,200 mg intravenously every 3 weeks.

Germline V gene lookup returns CDR1 LNHDA and CDR2 SQIVND (reference sequence). V lost 7 bases and J lost 3; bases outside the gene matches: 16. This CDR3 spans 17 amino acids. The assay was immunoSEQ multiplex PCR, and TCRdb's table has in-frame clones only and misses some. Here the sample spans more than 30,000 clones, about 83% being singletons. The sequence was obtained from a man aged 55 to 70 with urothelial cancer. Material: PBMCs, obtained around atezolizumab (anti-PD-L1) treatment. This chain uses TRBV19 with TRBJ2-7; TRBD1 matches 9 bases. The CDR3 DNA follows: TGTGCCAGTACTCCAAAGGGACCCGGGACAGGGATCTACGAGCAGTACTTC. Translated: CASTPKGPGTGIYEQYF.